Below are 22 T cell receptor beta chains sequenced from a single sample in a study of blood T cell repertoires in COVID-19. The data were produced by immunoSEQ multiplex PCR, yet TCRdb's version contains in-frame clones alone and is incomplete. The sample contains about 240,000 clones, around 89% of which appear only once. The sequenced material came from PBMCs or T cells enriched from blood (not recorded which). The origin of the receptors is a woman in her thirties who had recovered from COVID-19.

This chain connects TRBV9 to TRBJ1-4; unclear D gene. The CDR3 extends over 12 amino acids. The V end lost 4 bases, the J end lost 7 bases, and 8 bases lay between the germline ends. Germline V gene data show CDR1 as SGDLS and CDR2 as YYNGEE. The CDR3 protein is CASSRESEKLFF. DNA for the CDR3: TGTGCCAGCAGCAGGGAGAGTGAAAAACTGTTTTTT.

The V and J genes are TRBV7-9 and TRBJ2-7; D not certain. V lost 5 bases and J 5 bases, leaving 19 bases between the germline ends. This CDR3 is 15 amino acids long. CDR1 is SEHNR, CDR2 FQNEAQ, per germline (reference sequence). CDR3 loop: CASSPAPRNQDEQYF. In nucleotides, the CDR3 is TGTGCCAGCAGCCCAGCTCCCAGGAATCAGGACGAGCAGTACTTC.

The rearrangement uses TRBV4-3 and TRBJ1-2, with D uncertain. The V end lost 0 bases, the J end lost 2 bases, and 10 bases lay between the germline ends. The CDR3 consists of 15 residues. Germline V lookup: CDR1 LGHNA, CDR2 YSLEER. CDR3: CASSQDSVANYGYTF. CDR3 sequence (DNA): TGCGCCAGCAGCCAAGATTCTGTGGCAAACTATGGCTACACCTTC.

The chain couples TRBV30 to TRBJ1-2; no clear D gene. The CDR3 has 12 amino acids. Trimming cost V 3 bases and J 1 base, with 6 bases left between them. Germline V gene sequence: CDR1 GTSNPN, CDR2 SVGIG (reference sequence). The CDR3 loop is CAWSYVNYGYTF. In DNA, the CDR3 is TGTGCCTGGAGCTACGTTAACTATGGCTACACCTTC. The entire variable domain, with the rest obtained from reference TRBV30 and TRBJ1-2, is as follows: SQTIHQWPATLVQPVGSPLSLECTVEGTSNPNLYWYRQAAGRGLQLLFYSVGIGQISSEVPQNLSASRPQDRQFILSSKKLLLSDSGFYLCAWSYVNYGYTFGSGTRLTVV.

The V and J genes are TRBV9 and TRBJ2-1; 8 bases are shared with TRBD2. CDR3 length: 17 residues. Germline V gene sequence: CDR1 SGDLS, CDR2 YYNGEE. With V trimmed by 0 bases and J by 7 bases, 12 bases remained unmatched. CDR3 DNA: TGTGCCAGCAGCGTAGAGGAGGTGGGGATAGCGGGGAATGAGCAGTTCTTC. It is translated as CASSVEEVGIAGNEQFF.

DNA of the CDR3: TGTGCCAGCAGTTTATCGCCACTTAACTATGGCTACACCTTC. This sequence encodes CASSLSPLNYGYTF. This chain uses TRBV27 with TRBJ1-2, with no clear D. Trimming cost V 0 bases and J 1 base, with 6 bases left between them. Germline V gene lookup returns CDR1 MNHEY and CDR2 SMNVEV (reference sequence). The CDR3 covers 14 residues.

This clone was detected many times. The chain couples TRBV19 to TRBJ1-3, with D possibly being TRBD1 (5 bases). CDR1 and CDR2 from the germline V gene are LNHDA and SQIVND (reference sequence). CDR3 length: 12 amino acids. Trimming cost V 8 bases and J 1 base, with 6 bases left between them. The CDR3 loop is CASRTSGNTIYF. For the CDR3, the DNA is TGTGCCAGTCGGACATCTGGAAACACCATATATTTT.

The J gene is TRBJ1-1, the V gene TRBV6-5; the D is unclear. Germline lookup yields CDR1 MNHEY and CDR2 SVGAGI. The CDR3 loop spans 13 amino acids. V lost 2 bases to trimming and J lost 5 bases, with 9 bases between them. The CDR3 DNA reads as TGTGCCAGCAGTTACGCCGGAGGGACTGAAGCTTTCTTT. This gives the protein CASSYAGGTEAFF.

V is TRBV6-5 and J is TRBJ1-3, with no clear D. This CDR3 has 15 amino acids. V was shortened by 4 bases and J by 4 bases, with 14 bases between the two germline ends. The germline CDR1 and CDR2 sequences are MNHEY and SVGAGI. The CDR3 DNA sequence: TGTGCCAGCAGTTCCGAGGGAGTGAGGGGAAACACCATATATTTT. Its protein is CASSSEGVRGNTIYF.

The table lists this clone with a count of one. This specimen includes other DNA sequences encoding the same CDR3. The genes are TRBV28 and TRBJ1-2, with D uncertain. Looked up from germline, CDR1 is MDHEN and CDR2 is SYDVKM. The germline V and J ends were trimmed by 3 bases and 8 bases, with 10 bases remaining between them. The CDR3 runs to 12 residues. This CDR3 reads CASSLSGSGYTF. DNA for the CDR3: TGTGCCAGCAGTTTGTCGGGGAGCGGCTACACCTTC.

This chain links TRBV5-1 with TRBJ1-4; unclear D gene. CDR1 and CDR2 from the germline V gene are SGHRS and YFSETQ. The length of the CDR3 is 14 residues. With 8 bases removed from V and 3 bases from J, the gap between germline ends came to 14 bases. CDR3 protein: CASRNDWANEKLFF. In DNA form, the CDR3 reads TGCGCCAGTAGGAACGACTGGGCTAATGAAAAACTGTTTTTT.

The rearrangement uses TRBV3-1 (or the pseudogene TRBV3-2) and TRBJ2-3; the match to TRBD2 covers 7 bases. CDR3 length: 12 residues. Per germline, CDR1 LGHDT and CDR2 YNNKEL (reference sequence). After removal of 2 bases from V and 8 bases from J, the junction contained 1 base not matched to a gene. This chain's CDR3 is CASSQWGGTQYF. In DNA form, the CDR3 reads TGTGCCAGCAGCCAATGGGGGGGTACGCAGTATTTT.

The chain joins TRBV18 to TRBJ1-2, with a weak D call TRBD1 (5 bases). V lost 1 base and J lost 8, with 8 bases in between. The CDR3 is 12 residues long. Germline assignment: CDR1 KGHSH and CDR2 LQKENI. Written as DNA, the CDR3 is TGTGCCAGCTCACCACAGGGGAAAGGCTACACCTTC. Its protein product is CASSPQGKGYTF.

This clone was found a few times. CDR3 sequence (DNA): TGTGCCAGCAGCACGGGACTAGCGGGAGGCACAGATACGCAGTATTTT. Translated, it gives CASSTGLAGGTDTQYF. This chain uses TRBV7-2 with TRBJ2-3, with 14 bases matching TRBD2. The CDR3 sequence is 16 residues long. Germline CDR1 reads SGHTA; CDR2 reads FQGNSA. Trimming at V came to 5 bases and at J to 1 base, leaving 2 bases not matched to a gene.

The rearrangement joins TRBV5-1 to TRBJ2-5, with 9 bases that match TRBD2. The CDR3 runs 16 residues. Germline-derived CDR1 and CDR2 are SGHRS and YFSETQ. J was trimmed by 4 bases and V by 0 bases; bases with no gene match: 7. The CDR3 DNA reads as TGCGCCAGCAGCTTGGGGGTTAGCGGGAGTTCAGAGACCCAGTACTTC. This encodes CASSLGVSGSSETQYF. Full variable domain (outside the CDR3, taken from reference TRBV5-1 and TRBJ2-5): KAGVTQTPRYLIKTRGQQVTLSCSPISGHRSVSWYQQTPGQGLQFLFEYFSETQRNKGNFPGRFSGRQFSNSRSEMNVSTLELGDSALYLCASSLGVSGSSETQYFGPGTRLLVL.

V is TRBV13 and J is TRBJ2-2, with 8 bases lining up with TRBD1. The trim removed 1 base at V and 4 bases at J, leaving 5 bases unmatched. Germline CDR1 PRHDT, CDR2 FYEKMQ (reference sequence). This CDR3 is 16 amino acids long. CDR3 nucleotides: TGTGCCAGCAGCTTAGTATCACAGGGGGTCACCGGGGAGCTGTTTTTT. This translates into CASSLVSQGVTGELFF.

This clone was seen repeatedly, ten times or more. This same CDR3 is encoded by further DNA sequences in the sample. V is TRBV10-1 and J is TRBJ2-7; 14 bases agree with TRBD2. Trimming cost V 7 bases and J 3 bases; bases outside gene matches: 11. The CDR3 spans 17 residues. Germline loops: CDR1 WNHNN, CDR2 SYGVQD (reference sequence). The CDR3 coding sequence is TGCGCCAGCATGAAACCGGGACTAGCGGGAGTTGGCTACGAGCAGTACTTC. Protein sequence: CASMKPGLAGVGYEQYF.

The CDR3 is CASSPQGSQPQHF. CDR3 nucleotide sequence: TGTGCCAGCTCACCCCAGGGTAGTCAGCCCCAGCATTTT. The chain is built from TRBV18 and TRBJ1-5, with a tentative D call TRBD1 (5 bases). With 3 bases removed from V and 6 bases from J, the gap between germline ends came to 9 bases. The germline gives CDR1 KGHSH, CDR2 LQKENI. This CDR3 region has 13 residues. The full variable domain, rest sourced from reference TRBV18 and TRBJ1-5, is NAGVMQNPRHLVRRRGQEARLRCSPMKGHSHVYWYRQLPEEGLKFMVYLQKENIIDESGMPKERFSAEFPKEGPSILRIQQVVRGDSAAYFCASSPQGSQPQHFGDGTRLSIL.

J is TRBJ2-5 and V is TRBV18; no clear D gene. The CDR3 is 12 residues long. Trimming cost V 5 bases and J 5 bases, with 9 bases left between them. Germline CDR1 and CDR2: KGHSH and LQKENI. In DNA, the CDR3 is TGTGCCAGCTCAACGTCCAGGGAGACCCAGTACTTC. Translated: CASSTSRETQYF.

V gene TRBV28 combines with J gene TRBJ1-1; weak D call: TRBD1 (6 bases). There are 16 residues in the CDR3. V lost 6 bases, J lost 3 bases, and 20 bases lay in between. From germline, CDR1 is MDHEN and CDR2 SYDVKM. Written as DNA, the CDR3 is TGTGCCAGCAGATACGGGGGGCGAAGCTCGGACACTGAAGCTTTCTTT. This translates into CASRYGGRSSDTEAFF.

The chain carries TRBV4-3 and TRBJ1-4, with TRBD1 matching 8 bases. Germline V gives CDR1 LGHNA, CDR2 YSLEER. CDR3 length equals 13 residues. V was clipped by 2 bases and J by 8 bases; unmatched bases: 1. CDR3 bases: TGCGCCAGCAGCCAAAACAGGGGGGAAAAACTGTTTTTT. Protein product: CASSQNRGEKLFF.

The CDR3 loop reads CASSLTGGAIYNEQFF. For the CDR3, the DNA is TGTGCCAGCAGCTTAACCGGGGGGGCGATATACAATGAGCAGTTCTTC. J is TRBJ2-1 and V is TRBV11-1; 8 bases map to TRBD2. This CDR3 is 16 amino acids long. Germline CDR1 SGHAT, CDR2 FQDESV (reference sequence). J lost 4 bases, V lost 2 bases, and 7 bases had no gene match.